The 29 T cell receptor beta chains presented below share a single source sample, sequenced in a study of OX40 agonist ivuxolimab in advanced cancers. Sequenced by immunoSEQ multiplex PCR; TCRdb stores in-frame clones only, minus some. The repertoire consists of some 100,000 clones, with 89% occurring once and the leading ten covering approximately 0.15%. Material: CD4+ or CD8+ T cells sorted from blood, obtained in a trial of the OX40 agonist ivuxolimab. These receptors came from an adult with an advanced solid tumor such as melanoma, head and neck, liver or kidney cancer.

The rearrangement uses TRBV6-1 and TRBJ2-7; 8 nucleotides match TRBD1. Germline V gives CDR1 MNHNS, CDR2 SASEGT. The CDR3 has 15 residues. After removal of 7 bases from V and 2 bases from J, the junction contained 10 bases not matched to a gene. This CDR3 reads CASTGQGTVPYEQYF. For the CDR3, the DNA is TGTGCCAGCACTGGACAGGGAACCGTACCCTACGAGCAGTACTTC.

J is TRBJ2-1 and V is TRBV19; tentative D call: TRBD1 (7 bases). CDR1 is LNHDA, CDR2 SQIVND, per germline (reference sequence). The germline V and J ends were trimmed by 6 bases and 7 bases, with 13 bases remaining between them. CDR3 size: 13 residues. The CDR3 DNA follows: TGTGCCAGTAGCCCACAGGGGAGGAATGAGCAGTTCTTC. Amino acid sequence: CASSPQGRNEQFF.

This rearrangement joins TRBV10-1 to TRBJ1-1; possible D gene TRBD1, 6 bases. CDR3 size: 14 residues. Germline CDR1 reads WNHNN; CDR2 reads SYGVQD (reference sequence). V was trimmed by 4 bases and J by 8 bases, leaving 17 bases between them. CDR3 coding DNA: TGCGCCAGCAGTGGGGGACCTGGGGGGCTAGAAGCTTTCTTT. It specifies CASSGGPGGLEAFF.

The rearrangement links TRBV19 to TRBJ1-1; D not resolved. Per the germline V gene, CDR1 is LNHDA and CDR2 is SQIVND (reference sequence). The CDR3 has 14 residues. V lost 3 bases and J 0 bases, leaving 8 bases between the germline ends. CDR3 protein: CASSMAGMNTEAFF. The CDR3 DNA reads TGTGCCAGTAGTATGGCGGGGATGAACACTGAAGCTTTCTTT.

The rearrangement links TRBV25-1 to TRBJ2-1, with D unresolved. CDR3 size: 12 residues. CDR1 and CDR2 from the germline V gene are MGHDK and SYGVNS. Trimming removed 3 bases at V and 7 bases at J, with 7 bases between. CDR3 nucleotide sequence: TGTGCCAGCAGTGAGTACAGAAATGAGCAGTTCTTC. Translated, it gives CASSEYRNEQFF.

This chain's CDR3 is CASSEAGAIGEQFF. Here the CDR3 DNA reads TGTGCCAGCAGTGAAGCGGGAGCTATCGGTGAGCAGTTCTTC. V and J are TRBV2 and TRBJ2-1, with TRBD2 as a possible D gene (5 bases). CDR1 and CDR2 (germline): SNHLY, FYNNEI. This CDR3 spans 14 amino acids. Trimming removed 0 bases from V and 9 bases from J, with 12 bases in between.

This clone came up a few times. The chain carries TRBV29-1 and TRBJ1-1, with TRBD1 as a possible D gene (6 bases). This CDR3 is built from 12 residues. Germline V gene data show CDR1 as SQVTM and CDR2 as ANQGSEA. With 6 bases removed from V and 1 base from J, the gap between germline ends came to 9 bases. DNA of the CDR3: TGCAGCGTCAAAGGGGGGAACACTGAAGCTTTCTTT. Protein sequence: CSVKGGNTEAFF.

Here the CDR3 reads CASSGRTSTDTQYF. The DNA of the CDR3 is TGTGCCAGCAGCGGACGGACTAGCACAGATACGCAGTATTTT. The chain carries TRBV5-4 and TRBJ2-3; tentatively, D is TRBD2 (5 bases). CDR1 SGHNT and CDR2 YYREEE come from the germline V gene (reference sequence). The CDR3 contains 14 residues. V was shortened by 4 bases and J by 0 bases, with 9 bases between the two germline ends.

The chain is built from TRBV6-1 and TRBJ1-2; TRBD1 is a possible D gene (5 bases). Germline CDR1 is MNHNS and CDR2 is SASEGT. Trimming removed 6 bases at V and 5 bases at J, with 19 bases between. There are 15 residues in the CDR3. The CDR3 nucleotides read TGTGCCAGCAGCGCAGGGACTCGGGCTATTTATGGCTACACCTTC. It yields the protein CASSAGTRAIYGYTF.

This chain links TRBV6-5 with TRBJ1-4; TRBD1 is a possible D gene (6 bases). CDR1 is MNHEY and CDR2 is SVGAGI in the germline V gene. V was cut by 5 bases and J by 9 bases, with 10 bases left in between. The CDR3 is 12 amino acids. The CDR3 region has the DNA TGTGCCAGCAGTCAGGACAGCAAAAAACTGTTTTTT. As protein: CASSQDSKKLFF.

The chain employs TRBV19 and TRBJ1-3; TRBD1 is a possible D gene (5 bases). V lost 7 bases, J lost 9 bases, and 22 bases lay in between. The length of the CDR3 is 15 residues. Germline V CDR1 and CDR2: LNHDA, SQIVND (reference sequence). Written as DNA, the CDR3 is TGTGCCAGTACCAAGGGGAGGACAATCTCGGGCACCATATATTTT. This encodes CASTKGRTISGTIYF.

This sequence joins TRBV5-1 and TRBJ1-1; weak D call: TRBD1 (5 bases). The germline CDR1 and CDR2 sequences are SGHRS and YFSETQ. There are 15 residues in the CDR3. V lost 2 bases to trimming and J lost 1 base, with 12 bases between them. Here the CDR3 DNA reads TGCGCCAGCAGCTTTATAGGGGAGGCGAACACTGAAGCTTTCTTT. Amino acid sequence: CASSFIGEANTEAFF.

J is TRBJ1-5 and V is TRBV19; a weak D match, TRBD1 (5 bases). The CDR3 sequence is 14 residues long. V was cut by 9 bases and J by 4 bases, with 16 bases left in between. Germline CDR1 and CDR2: LNHDA and SQIVND (reference sequence). CDR3 nucleotide sequence: TGTGCCAGCTGGGACGGCCCCCGGAATCAGCCCCAGCATTTT. It codes for CASWDGPRNQPQHF.

The chain combines TRBV5-1 with TRBJ1-3, with D unresolved. The CDR3 consists of 14 residues. CDR1 is SGHRS, CDR2 YFSETQ, per germline. With 1 base removed from V and 1 base from J, the gap between germline ends came to 6 bases. The DNA of the CDR3 is TGCGCCAGCAGCTTGAGCGGTTCTGGAAACACCATATATTTT. Its protein product is CASSLSGSGNTIYF.

Turning to this clone: One end of the junction is discordant with germline, which a read error may explain. The rearrangement links TRBV6-6 to TRBJ2-5; no firm D call. The CDR3 sequence is 13 residues long. CDR1 and CDR2 (germline): MNHNY, SVGAGI (reference sequence). CDR3 in amino acids: CASSYRYQEAQYF. CDR3 sequence (DNA): TGTGCCAGCAGCTACCGCTACCAAGAGGCCCAGTACTTC.

The chain is built from TRBV27 and TRBJ1-6; TRBD1 might be the D (6 bases). The V end lost 2 bases, the J end lost 9 bases, and 11 bases lay between the germline ends. Germline-derived CDR1 and CDR2 are MNHEY and SMNVEV (reference sequence). There are 14 residues in the CDR3. The CDR3 reads CASSLEQGISPLHF. The DNA for the CDR3 is TGTGCCAGCAGTTTAGAACAGGGTATTTCACCCCTCCACTTT.

The rearrangement uses TRBV5-1 and TRBJ2-7; 9 nucleotides match TRBD2. There are 15 residues in the CDR3. The trim removed 4 bases at V and 7 bases at J, leaving 12 bases unmatched. Germline V gene data show CDR1 as SGHRS and CDR2 as YFSETQ. The CDR3, as DNA: TGCGCCAGCAGCCCAGGCGCGGGAGGGCAAGGTGAGCAGTACTTC. This codes for CASSPGAGGQGEQYF.

The chain employs TRBV27 and TRBJ1-1; D may be TRBD1 (6 bases). Trimming removed 5 bases from V and 4 bases from J, with 29 bases in between. The length of the CDR3 is 19 residues. Germline values: CDR1 MNHEY, CDR2 SMNVEV (reference sequence). The CDR3 sequence: CASSPRGGRGALGGTEAFF. The DNA for the CDR3 is TGTGCCAGCAGTCCTAGGGGTGGGCGGGGGGCCCTTGGGGGCACTGAAGCTTTCTTT.

The rearrangement uses TRBV10-3 and TRBJ2-7, with D perhaps TRBD1 (6 bases). Germline lookup yields CDR1 ENHRY and CDR2 SYGVKD. CDR3 length: 16 amino acids. The V and J ends lost 1 base and 1 base respectively, with 14 bases between them. The CDR3 region has the DNA TGTGCCATCAGTGAGTTATCAGGGGTTAAGTCCTACGAGCAGTACTTC. Its translation is CAISELSGVKSYEQYF.

The V and J genes are TRBV29-1 and TRBJ2-1; TRBD1 aligns across 9 bases. The V and J ends lost 1 base and 7 bases, in that order; junction bases with no gene match: 11. The length of the CDR3 is 16 residues. Germline CDR1 is SQVTM and CDR2 is ANQGSEA. The CDR3 DNA is TGCAGCGTTGAAGCCCCGGGACAGGGTTATTATAATGAGCAGTTCTTC. Translating gives CSVEAPGQGYYNEQFF.

The V gene is TRBV6-5, the J gene TRBJ1-1; 9 bases match TRBD1. Germline V lookup: CDR1 MNHEY, CDR2 SVGAGI. The trim removed 7 bases at V and 9 bases at J, leaving 15 bases unmatched. The CDR3 is made up of 15 amino acids. CDR3 in DNA: TGTGCCAGCAATCTCTACCCCGGGACAGGGCTACAAGCTTTCTTT. Translating it yields CASNLYPGTGLQAFF.

V usage is TRBV5-1 and J usage is TRBJ2-2, with D perhaps given as TRBD1 or TRBD2 (5 bases each). The germline V gene has CDR1 SGHRS and CDR2 YFSETQ. The CDR3 length is 13 residues. With 5 bases removed from V and 5 bases from J, the gap between germline ends came to 10 bases. DNA of the CDR3: TGCGCCAGCAGTCGGGACCTTACCGGGGAGCTGTTTTTT. It specifies CASSRDLTGELFF.

This rearrangement joins TRBV7-9 to TRBJ2-2, with 8 bases identical to TRBD1. Germline-derived CDR1 and CDR2 are SEHNR and FQNEAQ (reference sequence). The CDR3 sequence is 14 residues long. The J segment lost 7 bases and the V segment lost 6 bases, leaving 7 bases of the junction unmatched. The CDR3 nucleotides are TGTGCCAGCAGGGCCGGACAGGGCGGCGGGGAGCTGTTTTTT. This translates into CASRAGQGGGELFF.

The chain is built from TRBV5-4 and TRBJ2-7, with 13 bases aligning to TRBD2. Losses at the gene ends were 4 bases for V and 5 bases for J; bases not matched to a gene: 9. Germline CDR1 is SGHNT and CDR2 is YYREEE (reference sequence). The CDR3 loop spans 16 amino acids. CDR3 sequence (DNA): TGTGCCAGCAGCACCGGACTAGCGGGAGTGATTGACGAGCAGTACTTC. The encoded protein is CASSTGLAGVIDEQYF.

The chain joins TRBV23-1 to TRBJ2-4; tentatively, D is TRBD1 (5 bases). TRBV23-1 belongs to the ORF category, with a function that is uncertain. Trimming took 4 bases from V and 2 from J, leaving 18 bases between them. The CDR3 runs to 17 residues. CDR3 DNA: TGCGCCAGCAGTCCACGCCTGGTAGGGGTATCCAAAAACATTCAGTACTTC. Translated, it gives CASSPRLVGVSKNIQYF.

J is TRBJ1-2 and V is TRBV5-4, with D possibly being TRBD1 (5 bases). CDR1 and CDR2 from the germline V gene are SGHNT and YYREEE (reference sequence). V was cut by 4 bases and J by 8 bases, with 12 bases left in between. The CDR3 is made up of 12 amino acids. Written as DNA, the CDR3 is TGTGCCAGCAGCGAGGGGATCCGGGGCTACACCTTC. Its protein is CASSEGIRGYTF.

The rearrangement uses TRBV12-5 and TRBJ2-2; maybe TRBD1 (6 bases). Germline assignment: CDR1 LGHNT and CDR2 FRNRAP. CDR3 length: 18 amino acids. V gave up 2 bases and J gave up 3 bases, with 19 bases separating them. The CDR3 protein is CASGLLRDNQRDTGELFF. The CDR3 coding sequence is TGTGCTAGTGGTTTGCTCCGGGACAACCAGCGCGACACCGGGGAGCTGTTTTTT.

This clone occurred a few times. CDR3 protein: CASSARLKTSGSPYEQYF. In DNA form, the CDR3 reads TGTGCCAGCAGCGCCCGTCTTAAAACTAGCGGGAGCCCCTACGAGCAGTACTTC. V gene TRBV11-1 combines with J gene TRBJ2-7; 11 positions agree with TRBD2. Germline V lookup: CDR1 SGHAT, CDR2 FQDESV (reference sequence). Trimming removed 5 bases from V and 2 bases from J; junction bases left unmatched: 14. This CDR3 has 18 residues.

V usage is TRBV30 and J usage is TRBJ2-1; 12 bases are shared with TRBD2. The CDR3 extends over 18 amino acids. Germline V lookup: CDR1 GTSNPN, CDR2 SVGIG (reference sequence). V was clipped by 3 bases and J by 7 bases; unmatched bases: 16. The DNA for the CDR3 is TGTGCCTGGAGCAGGACAGGAGGTGGTCTAGCGGGAGGGAATGAGCAGTTCTTC. As protein: CAWSRTGGGLAGGNEQFF. The full variable domain, with the rest looked up from reference TRBV30 and TRBJ2-1, is SQTIHQWPATLVQPVGSPLSLECTVEGTSNPNLYWYRQAAGRGLQLLFYSVGIGQISSEVPQNLSASRPQDRQFILSSKKLLLSDSGFYLCAWSRTGGGLAGGNEQFFGPGTRLTVL.